This T cell receptor (beta chain) is drawn from a study of OX40 agonist ivuxolimab in advanced cancers. To note about this clone: Its antigen is currently unknown.

In germline, CDR1 is MDHEN, CDR2 SYDVKM. Trimming left V 4 bases short and J 8 bases short, with 12 bases between. CDR3 length equals 13 residues. Here immunoSEQ multiplex PCR was the method, and the copy in TCRdb shows in-frame clones only, minus some. The sample contains about 53,000 clones, 70% to 90% of which appear only once. Study-level findings and limits: Normalized T-cell clonal expansion was also low in some nonresponders. Blood T cells, both CD4+ and CD8+, expanded clonally by week 6 at 0.1 to 3.0 mg/kg. Average numbers of expanded clones were greater in CD8+ T cells than in CD4+.

A history of autoimmune disease or systemic immunosuppression excluded patients. Sequencing used CD4+ or CD8+ T cells sorted from blood, obtained in a trial of the OX40 agonist ivuxolimab. The receptor was isolated from an adult with an advanced solid tumor such as melanoma, head and neck, liver or kidney cancer. This chain joins TRBV28 and TRBJ2-4; D unclear. CDR3 residues: CASSSRPGDIQYF. As DNA, the CDR3 is TGTGCCAGCAGTTCCCGACCTGGGGACATTCAGTACTTC. The full variable domain, with the rest looked up from reference TRBV28 and TRBJ2-4, is DVKVTQSSRYLVKRTGEKVFLECVQDMDHENMFWYRQDPGLGLRLIYFSYDVKMKEKGDIPEGYSVSREKKERFSLILESASTNQTSMYLCASSSRPGDIQYFGAGTRLSVL.